This T cell receptor beta chain was profiled in a study of early stage breast cancer tumors. Across the whole study: Most invasive tumors, about 75% of the 16, were ER+/PR+/HER2-. Among approximately twelve ER+/PR+/HER2- tumors, eight were ductal, four lobular.

Trimming shortened V by 0 bases and J by 0 bases, and 8 bases separated the two germline ends. The length of the CDR3 is 16 residues. CDR1 is LNHDA, CDR2 SQIVND, per germline (reference sequence). Only in-frame clones appear in the TCRdb table, and some are missing; sequencing was by immunoSEQ multiplex PCR. The profile shows around 30,000 clones, roughly 80% of them singletons. The sample consisted of breast tumor tissue. The chain recombines TRBV19 with TRBJ2-2; D unclear. The TCR originated in a person between 30 and 45 years old with breast cancer. The CDR3 bases are TGTGCCAGTAGTATAGAAGGTTACGCGAACACCGGGGAGCTGTTTTTT. Residues: CASSIEGYANTGELFF.